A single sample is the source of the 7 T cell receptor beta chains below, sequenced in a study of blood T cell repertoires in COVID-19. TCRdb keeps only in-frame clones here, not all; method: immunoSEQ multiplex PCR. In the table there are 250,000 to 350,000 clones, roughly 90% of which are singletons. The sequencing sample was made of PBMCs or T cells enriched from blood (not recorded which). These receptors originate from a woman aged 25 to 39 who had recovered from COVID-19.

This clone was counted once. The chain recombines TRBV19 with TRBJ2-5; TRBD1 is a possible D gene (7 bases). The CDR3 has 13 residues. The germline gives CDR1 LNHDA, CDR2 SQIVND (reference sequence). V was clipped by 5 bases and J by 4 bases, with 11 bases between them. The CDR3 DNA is TGTGCCAGTAGTGTGCAGGGGGGAGAGACCCAGTACTTC. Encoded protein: CASSVQGGETQYF.

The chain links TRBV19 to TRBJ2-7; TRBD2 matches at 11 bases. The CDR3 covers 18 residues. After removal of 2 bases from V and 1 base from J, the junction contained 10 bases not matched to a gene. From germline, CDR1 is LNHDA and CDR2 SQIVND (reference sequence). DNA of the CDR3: TGTGCCAGTAGTATATCCTCGGGACTAGCGGTGGAGTCCTACGAGCAGTACTTC. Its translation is CASSISSGLAVESYEQYF.

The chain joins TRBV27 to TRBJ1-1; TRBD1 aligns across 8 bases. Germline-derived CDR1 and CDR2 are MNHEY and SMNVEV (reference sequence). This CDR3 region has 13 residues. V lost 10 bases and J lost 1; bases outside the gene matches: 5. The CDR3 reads CATATGGNTEAFF. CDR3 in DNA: TGTGCCACCGCAACAGGGGGGAACACTGAAGCTTTCTTT.

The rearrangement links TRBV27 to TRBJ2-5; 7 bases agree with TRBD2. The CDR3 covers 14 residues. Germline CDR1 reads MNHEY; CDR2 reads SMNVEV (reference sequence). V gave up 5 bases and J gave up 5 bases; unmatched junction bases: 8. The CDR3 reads CASSDGRGEETQYF. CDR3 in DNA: TGTGCCAGCAGTGACGGACGGGGGGAGGAGACCCAGTACTTC.

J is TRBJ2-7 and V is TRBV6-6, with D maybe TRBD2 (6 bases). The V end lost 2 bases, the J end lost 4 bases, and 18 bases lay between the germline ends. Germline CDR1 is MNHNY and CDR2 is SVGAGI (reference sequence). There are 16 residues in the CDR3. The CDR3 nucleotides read TGTGCCAGCAGTTACGCGAGCCCCGGGAGTGGGTACGAGCAGTACTTC. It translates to CASSYASPGSGYEQYF.

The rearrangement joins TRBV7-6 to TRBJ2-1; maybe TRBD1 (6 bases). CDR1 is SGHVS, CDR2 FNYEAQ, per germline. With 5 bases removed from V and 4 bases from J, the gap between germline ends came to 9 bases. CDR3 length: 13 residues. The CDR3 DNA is TGTGCCAGCAGCACAGGGTTATACAATGAGCAGTTCTTC. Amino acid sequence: CASSTGLYNEQFF.

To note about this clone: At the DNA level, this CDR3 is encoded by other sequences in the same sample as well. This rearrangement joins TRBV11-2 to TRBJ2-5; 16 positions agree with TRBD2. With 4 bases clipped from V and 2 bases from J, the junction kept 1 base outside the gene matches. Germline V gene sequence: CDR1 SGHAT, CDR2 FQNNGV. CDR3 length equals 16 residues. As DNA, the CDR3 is TGTGCCAGCAGCTCGGGACTAGCGGGAGGGCAAGAGACCCAGTACTTC. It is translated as CASSSGLAGGQETQYF.